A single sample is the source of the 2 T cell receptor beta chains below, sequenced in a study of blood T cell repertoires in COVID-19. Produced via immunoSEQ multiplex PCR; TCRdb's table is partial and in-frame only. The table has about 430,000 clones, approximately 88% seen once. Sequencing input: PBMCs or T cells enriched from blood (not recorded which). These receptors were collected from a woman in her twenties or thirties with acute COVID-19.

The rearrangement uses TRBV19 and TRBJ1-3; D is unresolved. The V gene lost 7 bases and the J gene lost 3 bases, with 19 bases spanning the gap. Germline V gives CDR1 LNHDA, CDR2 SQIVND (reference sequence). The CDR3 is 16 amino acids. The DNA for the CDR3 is TGTGCCAGTACCCTCCTCGGAGCCGGGGATGGAAACACCATATATTTT. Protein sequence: CASTLLGAGDGNTIYF.

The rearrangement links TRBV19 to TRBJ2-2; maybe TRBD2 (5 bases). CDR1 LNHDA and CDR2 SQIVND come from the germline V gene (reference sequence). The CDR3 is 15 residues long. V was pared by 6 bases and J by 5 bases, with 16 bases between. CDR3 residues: CASSNRKDFTGELFF. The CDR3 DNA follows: TGTGCCAGTAGCAACCGCAAGGACTTTACCGGGGAGCTGTTTTTT.